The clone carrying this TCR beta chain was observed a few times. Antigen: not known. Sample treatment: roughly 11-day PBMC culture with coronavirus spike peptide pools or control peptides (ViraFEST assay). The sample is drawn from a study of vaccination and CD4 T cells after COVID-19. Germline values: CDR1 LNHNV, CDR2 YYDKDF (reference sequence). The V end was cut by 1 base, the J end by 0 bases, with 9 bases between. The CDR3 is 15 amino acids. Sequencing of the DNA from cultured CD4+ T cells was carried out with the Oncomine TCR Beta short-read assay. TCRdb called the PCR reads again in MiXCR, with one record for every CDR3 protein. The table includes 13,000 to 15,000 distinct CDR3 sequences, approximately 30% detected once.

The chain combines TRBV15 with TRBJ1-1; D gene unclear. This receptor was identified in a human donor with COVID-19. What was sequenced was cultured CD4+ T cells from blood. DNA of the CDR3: TGTGCCACCAGCAGAGTATCGCACCTGAACACTGAAGCTTTCTTT. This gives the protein CATSRVSHLNTEAFF.